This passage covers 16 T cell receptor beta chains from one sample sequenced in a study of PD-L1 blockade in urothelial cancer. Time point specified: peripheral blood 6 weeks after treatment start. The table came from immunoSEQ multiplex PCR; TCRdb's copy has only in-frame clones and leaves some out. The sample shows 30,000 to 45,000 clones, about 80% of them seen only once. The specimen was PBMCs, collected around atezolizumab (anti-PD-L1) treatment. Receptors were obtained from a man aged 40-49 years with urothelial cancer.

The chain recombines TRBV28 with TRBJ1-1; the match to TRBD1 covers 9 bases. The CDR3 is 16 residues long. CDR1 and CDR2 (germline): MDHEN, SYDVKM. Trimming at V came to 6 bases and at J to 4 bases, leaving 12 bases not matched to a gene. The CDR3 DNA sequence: TGTGCCAGCAGGATCCGGGACAGGGTGGTGGGCACTGAAGCTTTCTTT. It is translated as CASRIRDRVVGTEAFF.

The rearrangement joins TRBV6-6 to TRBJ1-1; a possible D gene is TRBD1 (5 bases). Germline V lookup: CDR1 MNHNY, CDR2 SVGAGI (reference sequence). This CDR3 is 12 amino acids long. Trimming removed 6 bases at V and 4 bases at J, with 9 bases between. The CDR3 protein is CASSGGGTEAFF. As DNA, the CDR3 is TGTGCCAGCAGCGGCGGGGGCACTGAAGCTTTCTTT.

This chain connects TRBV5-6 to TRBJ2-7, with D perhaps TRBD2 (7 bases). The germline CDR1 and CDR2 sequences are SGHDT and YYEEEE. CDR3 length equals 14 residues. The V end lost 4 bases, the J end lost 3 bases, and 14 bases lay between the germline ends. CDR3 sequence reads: CASSGGGPYYEQYF. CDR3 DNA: TGTGCCAGCAGCGGCGGGGGCCCCTACTACGAGCAGTACTTC.

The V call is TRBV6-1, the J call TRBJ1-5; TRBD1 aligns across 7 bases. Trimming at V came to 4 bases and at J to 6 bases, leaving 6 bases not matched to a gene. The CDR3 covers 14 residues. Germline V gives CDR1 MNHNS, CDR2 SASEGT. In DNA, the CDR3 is TGTGCCAGCAGTGGGTCAGGGGGGAGTCAGCCCCAGCATTTT. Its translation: CASSGSGGSQPQHF.

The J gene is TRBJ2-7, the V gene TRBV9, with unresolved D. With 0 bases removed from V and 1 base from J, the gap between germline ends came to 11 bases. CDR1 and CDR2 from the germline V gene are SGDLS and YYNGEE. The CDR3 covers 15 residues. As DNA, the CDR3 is TGTGCCAGCAGCGTAGCAGTTGCGGCATCCTACGAGCAGTACTTC. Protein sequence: CASSVAVAASYEQYF.

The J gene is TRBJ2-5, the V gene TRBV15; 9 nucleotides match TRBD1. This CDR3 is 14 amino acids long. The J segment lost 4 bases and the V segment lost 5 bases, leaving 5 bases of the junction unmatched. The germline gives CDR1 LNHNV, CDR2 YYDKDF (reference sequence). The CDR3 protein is CATSPQDRGETQYF. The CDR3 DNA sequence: TGTGCCACCAGCCCCCAGGACAGGGGAGAGACCCAGTACTTC.

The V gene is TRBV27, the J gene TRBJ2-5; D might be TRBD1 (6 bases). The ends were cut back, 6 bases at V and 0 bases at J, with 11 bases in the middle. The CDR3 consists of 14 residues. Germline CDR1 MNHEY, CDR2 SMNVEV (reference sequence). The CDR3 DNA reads TGTGCCAGCAGCGTAACAGGGTACCAAGAGACCCAGTACTTC. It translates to CASSVTGYQETQYF.

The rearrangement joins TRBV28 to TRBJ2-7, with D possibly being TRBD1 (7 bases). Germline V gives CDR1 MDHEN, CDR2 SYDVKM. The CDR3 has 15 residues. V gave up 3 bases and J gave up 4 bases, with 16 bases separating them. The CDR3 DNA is TGTGCCAGCAGTTTGGGGCAGGGGGGAACTTACGAGCAGTACTTC. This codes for CASSLGQGGTYEQYF.

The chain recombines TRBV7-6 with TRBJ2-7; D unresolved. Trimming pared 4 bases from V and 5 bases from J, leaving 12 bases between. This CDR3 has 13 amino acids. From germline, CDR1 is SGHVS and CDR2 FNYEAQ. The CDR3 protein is CASSSPVNHEQYF. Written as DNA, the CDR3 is TGTGCCAGCAGCTCCCCAGTGAACCACGAGCAGTACTTC. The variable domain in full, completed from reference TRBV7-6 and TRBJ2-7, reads GAGVSQSPRYKVTKRGQDVALRCDPISGHVSLYWYRQALGQGPEFLTYFNYEAQQDKSGLPNDRFSAERPEGSISTLTIQRTEQRDSAMYRCASSSPVNHEQYFGPGTRLTVT.

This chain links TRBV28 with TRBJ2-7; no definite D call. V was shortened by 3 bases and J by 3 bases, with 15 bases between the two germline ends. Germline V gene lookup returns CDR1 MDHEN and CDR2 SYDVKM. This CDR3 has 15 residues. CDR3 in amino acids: CASSLGSFLRYEQYF. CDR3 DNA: TGTGCCAGCAGTTTGGGCAGCTTCCTGCGCTACGAGCAGTACTTC.

The DNA of the CDR3 is TGTGCCAGCAGACCGACGTCAGCGGAGACCCAGTACTTC. Translated: CASRPTSAETQYF. The chain joins TRBV7-9 to TRBJ2-5, with D hard to call. Between the trimmed V and J ends, which lost 6 bases and 5 bases, there was a span of 13 bases. This CDR3 region has 13 residues. From germline, CDR1 is SEHNR and CDR2 FQNEAQ (reference sequence).

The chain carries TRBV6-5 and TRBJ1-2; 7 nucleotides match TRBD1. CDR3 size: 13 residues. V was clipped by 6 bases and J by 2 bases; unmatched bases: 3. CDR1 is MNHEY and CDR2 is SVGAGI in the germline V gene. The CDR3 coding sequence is TGTGCCAGCAGGAACAGGGGAAACTATGGCTACACCTTC. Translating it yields CASRNRGNYGYTF.

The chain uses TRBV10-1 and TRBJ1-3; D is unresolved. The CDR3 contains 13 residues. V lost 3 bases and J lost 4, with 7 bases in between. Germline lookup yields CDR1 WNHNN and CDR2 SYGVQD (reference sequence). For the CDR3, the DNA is TGCGCCAGCAGTGAAACTCAAGGAAACACCATATATTTT. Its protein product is CASSETQGNTIYF.

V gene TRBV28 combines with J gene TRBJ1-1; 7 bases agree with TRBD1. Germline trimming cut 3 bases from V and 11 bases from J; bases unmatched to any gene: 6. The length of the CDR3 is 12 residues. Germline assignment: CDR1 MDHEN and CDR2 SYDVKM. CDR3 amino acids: CASSLGTAGAFF. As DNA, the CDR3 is TGTGCCAGCAGTTTGGGGACAGCCGGGGCTTTCTTT. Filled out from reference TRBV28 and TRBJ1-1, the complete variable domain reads DVKVTQSSRYLVKRTGEKVFLECVQDMDHENMFWYRQDPGLGLRLIYFSYDVKMKEKGDIPEGYSVSREKKERFSLILESASTNQTSMYLCASSLGTAGAFFGQGTRLTVV.

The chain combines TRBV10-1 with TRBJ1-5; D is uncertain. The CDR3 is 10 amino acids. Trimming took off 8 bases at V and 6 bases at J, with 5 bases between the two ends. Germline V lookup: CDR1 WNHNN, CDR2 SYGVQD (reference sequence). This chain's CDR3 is CASRLQPQHF. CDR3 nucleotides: TGCGCCAGCCGACTTCAGCCCCAGCATTTT.

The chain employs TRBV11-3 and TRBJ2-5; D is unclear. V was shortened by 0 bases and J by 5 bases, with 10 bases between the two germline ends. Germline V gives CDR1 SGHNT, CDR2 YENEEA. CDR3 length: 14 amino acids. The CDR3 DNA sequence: TGTGCCAGCAGCTTAGAGGCTCGATCGGAGACCCAGTACTTC. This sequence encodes CASSLEARSETQYF.